These 21 T cell receptor beta chains were sequenced from one sample in a study of CD8+CD57+ T cells in acquired aplastic anemia. TCR beta VDJ combinations and CDR3 sequences were profiled from genomic DNA. TCRdb re-derived calls from the reads in MiXCR, one entry per CDR3 protein. The data contain 150,000 to 200,000 distinct CDR3 sequences, roughly 43% of them seen just once; the ten biggest clones take up 1.1%. CD8+CD57+ cell expansion had been shown by flow cytometry in patients chosen for sequencing. Material for sequencing was sorted CD4+, CD8+, or CD8+CD57+ T cells (not recorded which) from PBMCs. The receptors here all came from a human donor with aplastic anemia.

The CDR3 sequence is CASSVGPVADTQYF. Here the CDR3 DNA reads TGTGCCAGCAGCGTAGGGCCCGTCGCAGATACGCAGTATTTT. The chain links TRBV9 to TRBJ2-3; D ambiguous. The germline CDR1 and CDR2 sequences are SGDLS and YYNGEE. V lost 0 bases and J lost 4, with 9 bases in between. The CDR3 extends over 14 amino acids.

J is TRBJ1-2 and V is TRBV5-5; 7 bases agree with TRBD1. The CDR3 extends over 13 amino acids. The J segment lost 6 bases and the V segment lost 4 bases, leaving 6 bases of the junction unmatched. From germline, CDR1 is SGHKS and CDR2 YYEKEE (reference sequence). CDR3 sequence reads: CASSIDRANGYTF. The CDR3 region has the DNA TGTGCCAGCAGCATTGACAGGGCCAATGGCTACACCTTC.

The chain recombines TRBV6-1 with TRBJ2-3, with 8 nucleotides matching TRBD2. Germline V CDR1 and CDR2: MNHNS, SASEGT. The CDR3 extends over 14 amino acids. With V trimmed by 8 bases and J by 2 bases, 6 bases remained unmatched. The CDR3 nucleotides read TGTGCCAGCGAAAGCGGGAGCTCCACAGATACGCAGTATTTT. This sequence encodes CASESGSSTDTQYF.

This chain uses TRBV20-1 with TRBJ2-5; TRBD1 matches 7 bases. CDR3 length equals 14 residues. The ends lost 2 bases at V and 1 base at J; junction bases unmatched: 4. From germline, CDR1 is DFQATT and CDR2 SNEGSKA (reference sequence). CDR3 region: CSARRGQIQETQYF. CDR3 in DNA: TGCAGTGCTAGAAGGGGACAGATCCAAGAGACCCAGTACTTC.

This clonotype has just one count. This chain uses TRBV20-1 with TRBJ2-1, with 7 bases fitting TRBD2. The CDR3 length is 15 residues. Germline loops: CDR1 DFQATT, CDR2 SNEGSKA (reference sequence). DNA for the CDR3: TGCAGCGCCGGCGAGGGCGGGAGAGACCACAATGAGCAGTTCTTC. Translating it yields CSAGEGGRDHNEQFF.

This clonotype was picked up many times. The chain joins TRBV5-1 to TRBJ2-5; D is uncertain. This CDR3 comprises 12 residues. V lost 3 bases and J 0 bases, leaving 3 bases between the germline ends. Per the germline V gene, CDR1 is SGHRS and CDR2 is YFSETQ. Written as DNA, the CDR3 is TGCGCCAGCAGCTGGAACCAAGAGACCCAGTACTTC. Translated, it gives CASSWNQETQYF.

This clonotype was observed a single time. This chain connects TRBV7-8 to TRBJ1-1, with D possibly matching TRBD1 (6 bases). Deletions cut 4 bases from V and 6 bases from J, with 21 bases between. Per the germline V gene, CDR1 is SGHVS and CDR2 is FQNEAQ. This CDR3 region has 16 residues. Here the CDR3 reads CASSWNGGADGAEAFF. The CDR3 nucleotides are TGTGCCAGCAGCTGGAATGGGGGGGCCGACGGGGCTGAAGCTTTCTTT.

This clonotype showed up many times. The rearrangement joins TRBV6-5 to TRBJ1-1, with D possibly being TRBD1 (6 bases). The ends were cut back, 1 base at V and 3 bases at J, with 9 bases in the middle. Germline V gene data show CDR1 as MNHEY and CDR2 as SVGAGI. The CDR3 covers 14 residues. The CDR3 nucleotides are TGTGCCAGCAGTTACTGGGACAAGGACACTGAAGCTTTCTTT. Encoded protein: CASSYWDKDTEAFF.

The rearrangement links TRBV11-1 to TRBJ2-1; 10 bases fit TRBD1. Trimming cost V 0 bases and J 4 bases; bases outside gene matches: 3. The CDR3 consists of 16 residues. The V gene's germline CDR1 is SGHAT and CDR2 FQDESV (reference sequence). The CDR3 DNA reads as TGTGCCAGCAGCTTAGCGGGGACAGGGGAGTACAATGAGCAGTTCTTC. Its translation is CASSLAGTGEYNEQFF.

The chain carries TRBV15 and TRBJ1-5; D perhaps matches TRBD1 (6 bases). From germline, CDR1 is LNHNV and CDR2 YYDKDF (reference sequence). This CDR3 is built from 16 residues. The germline V and J ends were trimmed by 3 bases and 5 bases, with 17 bases remaining between them. The CDR3 region is CATSSVGRGIDQPQHF. DNA for the CDR3: TGTGCCACCAGCAGCGTTGGAAGGGGGATCGATCAGCCCCAGCATTTT.

As concerns this clonotype: A much more abundant neighbour one base away suggests this may be a read error. This chain links TRBV2 with TRBJ1-4; D gene unclear. Germline CDR1 SNHLY, CDR2 FYNNEI. There are 14 residues in the CDR3. CDR3 sequence (DNA): TGTGCCAGCAATGGACGGGCAACTAATGAAAAACTGTCTTTT. Amino acid sequence: CASNGRATNEKLSF.

In this sample, this clonotype turned up many times. This chain uses TRBV12-3 or TRBV12-4 with TRBJ2-7; D not certain. This CDR3 spans 14 amino acids. V lost 2 bases, J lost 6 bases, and 14 bases lay in between. The CDR3 nucleotides are TGTGCCAGCAGTTTAACTGGAAAAGCACTCGAGCAGTACTTC. Translation gives CASSLTGKALEQYF.

A word on this clonotype: At one of its ends the junction is not consistent with the germline gene, which may arise from a read error. The rearrangement joins TRBV11-2 to TRBJ1-2; D is unresolved. CDR1 and CDR2 (germline): SGHAT, FQNNGV. CDR3 size: 13 residues. CDR3 region: CASSLGEGYGYAF. The CDR3 nucleotides are TGTGCCAGCAGCTTAGGGGAAGGGTATGGCTACGCCTTC.

The gene calls are TRBV29-1 and TRBJ2-5; D unresolved. With 5 bases removed from V and 1 base from J, the gap between germline ends came to 8 bases. The CDR3 consists of 12 residues. In germline, CDR1 is SQVTM, CDR2 ANQGSEA. CDR3 in amino acids: CSVLHGQETQYF. DNA of the CDR3: TGCAGCGTTTTACACGGCCAAGAGACCCAGTACTTC.

The gene calls are TRBV27 and TRBJ2-7, with no clear D. There are 14 residues in the CDR3. Germline values: CDR1 MNHEY, CDR2 SMNVEV (reference sequence). V was shortened by 6 bases and J by 3 bases, with 15 bases between the two germline ends. This CDR3 reads CASSIDPNSYEQYF. The CDR3 nucleotides are TGTGCCAGCAGCATCGACCCGAACAGCTACGAGCAGTACTTC.

Details on this clonotype: One base away lies a much larger clone, so this may be a sequencing read error. The V gene is TRBV4-1, the J gene TRBJ1-2, with D hard to call. Deletions cut 0 bases from V and 5 bases from J, with 10 bases between. From germline, CDR1 is MGHRA and CDR2 YSYEKL. The CDR3 contains 14 residues. This CDR3 reads CASSQEGDGYGYTF. Written as DNA, the CDR3 is TGCGCCAGCAGCCAAGAGGGAGACGGGTATGGCTACACCTTC.

As concerns this clonotype: One junction end disagrees with the germline gene, perhaps due to a read error. Here the CDR3 reads CSVDLGGF. The CDR3 DNA reads TGCAGCGTTGACCTAGGGGGGTTT. The V gene is TRBV29-1, the J gene TRBJ2-3; D assignment may be TRBD1 or TRBD2 (6 bases each). Looked up from germline, CDR1 is SQVTM and CDR2 is ANQGSEA. This CDR3 spans 8 amino acids.

This clonotype was counted at least ten times. This sequence joins TRBV6-2 or TRBV6-3 and TRBJ2-5, with 7 bases that match TRBD2. The V and J ends lost 10 bases and 4 bases, in that order; junction bases with no gene match: 9. The CDR3 contains 13 residues. CDR1 and CDR2 from the germline V gene are MNHEY and SVGEGT. CDR3 residues: CATHAGVRETQYF. In nucleotides, the CDR3 is TGTGCCACCCATGCGGGGGTGCGAGAGACCCAGTACTTC.

This clonotype was seen repeatedly, ten times or more. The chain recombines TRBV5-6 with TRBJ1-1; weak D call: TRBD1 (5 bases). This CDR3 has 16 residues. CDR1 SGHDT and CDR2 YYEEEE come from the germline V gene. With 5 bases removed from V and 3 bases from J, the gap between germline ends came to 20 bases. CDR3 in amino acids: CASRPWDQSLYTEAFF. The CDR3 DNA is TGTGCCAGCAGACCATGGGACCAAAGTTTATACACTGAAGCTTTCTTT. Drawing the rest from reference TRBV5-6 and TRBJ1-1, the complete variable domain is DAGVTQSPTHLIKTRGQQVTLRCSPKSGHDTVSWYQQALGQGPQFIFQYYEEEERQRGNFPDRFSGHQFPNYSSELNVNALLLGDSALYLCASRPWDQSLYTEAFFGQGTRLTVV.

There are many counts of this clonotype. The chain links TRBV19 to TRBJ1-2; TRBD1 aligns across 8 bases. CDR1 is LNHDA, CDR2 SQIVND, per germline (reference sequence). The J segment lost 4 bases and the V segment lost 7 bases, leaving 5 bases of the junction unmatched. CDR3 length: 13 residues. Written as DNA, the CDR3 is TGTGCCAGTACGGGGGGACAGGTCTATGGCTACACCTTC. Its translation: CASTGGQVYGYTF.

This chain links TRBV19 with TRBJ2-7; perhaps TRBD1 as D (6 bases). CDR3 length: 14 residues. The germline V and J ends were trimmed by 4 bases and 5 bases, with 15 bases remaining between them. Germline V lookup: CDR1 LNHDA, CDR2 SQIVND (reference sequence). The CDR3 loop is CASSRVGAGDEQYF. CDR3 bases: TGTGCCAGTAGTAGGGTCGGGGCAGGGGACGAGCAGTACTTC.